This T cell receptor (beta chain) derives from a study of blood T cell repertoires in COVID-19. Whole-study context: The United States, Italy and Spain supplied acute and convalescent COVID-19 samples. The analysed material was cDNA or gDNA that came from T cells, B-cell-depleted T cells, or PBMCs.

In the source study's methods: Reference gene primer amplification gave estimated nucleated cell counts. Sequencing was performed with immunoSEQ multiplex PCR; in TCRdb, only in-frame clones are kept and a portion is missing. V, J and clone size derive from that table, while D and trimming were established from the DNA sequence. Of about 200,000 clones in the sample, around 80% were seen once. A few counts support this clone. The germline CDR1 and CDR2 sequences are SGHDN and FVKESK. Unmatched junction bases numbered 4, after V lost 2 bases and J lost 7 bases. The CDR3 has 16 amino acids. The sequenced material came from peripheral blood. This receptor was identified in a human donor in a cohort sampled during active COVID-19. The chain couples TRBV14 to TRBJ2-1; 14 bases agree with TRBD2. The CDR3 sequence is CASSQLGLAGVNEQFF. DNA of the CDR3: TGTGCCAGCAGCCAACTGGGACTAGCGGGAGTGAATGAGCAGTTCTTC.